This record looks at one T cell receptor beta chain sequence and its context. This CDR3 comprises 14 residues. The germline V gene encodes CDR1 MNHEY and CDR2 SMNVEV (reference sequence). Trimming removed 3 bases at V and 4 bases at J, with 9 bases between. This sample stems from a study of OX40 agonist ivuxolimab in advanced cancers. Here immunoSEQ multiplex PCR was the method, and the copy in TCRdb shows in-frame clones only, minus some. Of more than 45,000 clones listed, 65% to 85% were seen once; the top ten hold approximately 4.3%. The sequence was collected from an adult with an advanced solid tumor such as melanoma, head and neck, liver or kidney cancer. Here the sequenced sample was CD4+ or CD8+ T cells sorted from blood, taken in a trial of the OX40 agonist ivuxolimab. This chain links TRBV27 with TRBJ2-2, with D possibly TRBD1 on 6 matching bases. DNA for the CDR3: TGTGCCAGCAGTTTGATCAGGGGCACCGGGGAGCTGTTTTTT. Translating gives CASSLIRGTGELFF.